The present T cell receptor (beta chain) was sequenced within a study of Graves' ophthalmopathy and Graves' hyperthyroidism. In the study overall: No treatment had been given when peripheral blood was collected at initial diagnosis. Study-wide points: Ophthalmopathy progression was predicted by the model at 55% to 71% sensitivity and 72.22% specificity.

Amplified material comprised TCR beta CDR3 regions derived from RNA transcripts. HTBI-primed first-round RT-PCR preceded second-round multiplex PCR. MiXCR was run by TCRdb on the multiplex PCR reads, yielding one entry per CDR3 protein. The repertoire consists of about 400,000 distinct CDR3 sequences, with around 18% occurring once and the leading ten covering roughly 1.5%. The CDR3 totals 14 residues. Germline V lookup: CDR1 MNHEY, CDR2 SVGEGT. The ends were cut back, 2 bases at V and 5 bases at J, with 12 bases in the middle. In its sample, this clonotype was seen many times. Its antigen remains unknown. Exclusion applied to patients with other autoimmune diseases, uncontrolled infections, pregnancy or lactation. Diagnostic conclusions were grounded in clinical symptoms, serum thyroxine, TRAb, thyroid ultrasound and orbital computed tomography.

Sequencing was carried out using peripheral blood. The TCR comes from a woman aged 18-29 years with Graves' ophthalmopathy. The rearrangement links TRBV6-2 or TRBV6-3 to TRBJ1-1, with a possible D match to TRBD1 (5 bases). CDR3: CASSYGDGFTEAFF. CDR3 DNA: TGTGCCAGCAGTTACGGGGACGGTTTTACTGAAGCTTTCTTT.